This TCR beta chain was documented in a study of blood T cell repertoires in COVID-19. Study-wide context: There were acute and convalescent COVID-19 samples, and they came from the United States, Italy and Spain. T cells, B-cell-depleted T cells, or PBMCs provided the cDNA or gDNA that served as material.

Germline V gene data show CDR1 as LNHDA and CDR2 as SQIVND (reference sequence). There are 18 residues in the CDR3. Trimming at V came to 0 bases and at J to 5 bases, leaving 10 bases not matched to a gene. Per the study methods: Amplification from reference gene primers served as the basis for estimated nucleated cell counts. TCRdb's table, derived via immunoSEQ multiplex PCR, lists solely in-frame clones and lacks some. The V and J calls and clone size come from that table; D and trimming were worked out from the DNA. The table lists 250,000 to 350,000 clones, roughly 90% of them singletons, with 0.85% to 0.95% in the top ten.

The sequencing sample was made of peripheral blood. V gene TRBV19 combines with J gene TRBJ2-7, with 13 bases aligning to TRBD2. This TCR was sampled from a woman in her thirties or forties who had recovered from COVID-19. CDR3 protein: CASSIDGVGLAGANEQYF. CDR3 sequence (DNA): TGTGCCAGTAGTATAGATGGGGTTGGACTAGCGGGAGCCAACGAGCAGTACTTC. The whole variable domain, remainder taken from reference TRBV19 and TRBJ2-7, is DGGITQSPKYLFRKEGQNVTLSCEQNLNHDAMYWYRQDPGQGLRLIYYSQIVNDFQKGDIAEGYSVSREKKESFPLTVTSAQKNPTAFYLCASSIDGVGLAGANEQYFGPGTRLTVT.